This T cell receptor beta chain emerged from a study of blood T cells in healthy people across ages. Overall study findings and caveats: Strongly correlated with naive T cell percentage was TCR beta diversity.

Remarks on this clonotype: What it binds is not known.

The second PCR ran roughly 7 to 11 cycles with a sample-barcoded 5' primer and J-beta primers. TCRdb recomputed calls from the 5' RACE reads with MiXCR, one row per CDR3 protein. The repertoire consists of approximately 900,000 distinct CDR3 sequences, with 45% to 50% occurring once and the leading ten covering over 10%. Germline V gene data show CDR1 as SGHRS and CDR2 as YFSETQ. This CDR3 comprises 14 residues. Trimming removed 5 bases at V and 4 bases at J, with 15 bases between. The donors, aged about 6 to 90, were healthy Caucasians from Russia. The sample comprised blood. This rearrangement joins TRBV5-1 to TRBJ1-1, with no clear D. The sequence was collected from a man aged 30 to 39 in good health. CDR3 sequence reads: CASRDGMVGTEAFF. The CDR3 nucleotides are TGCGCCAGCAGGGATGGGATGGTGGGCACTGAAGCTTTCTTT.